The clone carrying this TCR beta chain was observed a single time. What it binds is unknown. The sample is drawn from a study of spatial heterogeneity in lung cancer. Looking at the study overall: Correlation of TCR transcript counts in tumor regions with a T cell module score from matched bulk RNA-seq was strong. Broader study findings: For expanded intratumoral alpha and beta TCRs, counts tracked tumor mutation counts. Expanded TCRs that were ubiquitous or regional had counts tracking ubiquitous and regional nonsynonymous mutations, respectively. Estimation of coverage gave values of approximately 6.8% for alpha and over 12% for beta chains in tumor T cells.

Each CDR3 protein gets one entry after TCRdb re-called the 5' RACE reads with MiXCR. The data contain around 2,500 distinct CDR3 sequences, around 48% of them singletons. V shed 5 bases and J shed 0 bases, with 9 bases lying between them. Germline values: CDR1 SGHDT, CDR2 YYEEEE. This CDR3 contains 13 residues. Specified time point: sample taken at primary tumor resection. The roughly 66 donors had untreated early-stage non-small cell lung cancer. The source was lung tumor tissue, collected at surgery. The chain combines TRBV5-6 with TRBJ2-7; D might be TRBD1 or TRBD2, each matching 5 bases. This TCR came from a male donor with early-stage non-small cell lung cancer. CDR3 amino acids: CASSLGASYEQYF. DNA for the CDR3: TGTGCCAGCAGTCTCGGGGCCTCCTACGAGCAGTACTTC.